This T cell receptor (beta chain) was recovered during a study of T cell repertoires in cytomegalovirus infection. Study at large: CMV infection together with matching HLA type was indicated by public TCR beta signatures. Overall study findings and caveats: Cumulative public TCR beta family frequency identified carriers of CMV plus the relevant HLA. HLA-C-restricted TCR beta clonotypes specific for CMV led the ex vivo response.

About this clonotype: Its antigen is currently unknown.

MiXCR, applied by TCRdb to the reads, yields one record per CDR3 protein. This table has roughly 200,000 distinct CDR3 sequences, 17% appearing once. Germline CDR1 and CDR2: SGHDT and YYEEEE. CDR3 size: 13 residues. The germline V and J ends were trimmed by 3 bases and 7 bases, with 13 bases remaining between them. This clonotype was obtained from a human donor in good health (CMV status not recorded). Some clones in this sample may be carry-over from other donors' samples. The chain carries TRBV5-6 and TRBJ1-1; a possible D gene is TRBD1 (5 bases). Sequencing was performed on CD8+ T cells from PBMCs. In nucleotides, the CDR3 is TGTGCCAGCAGCTCCAGGAGAGACAGTGAAGCTTTCTTT. Protein product: CASSSRRDSEAFF.